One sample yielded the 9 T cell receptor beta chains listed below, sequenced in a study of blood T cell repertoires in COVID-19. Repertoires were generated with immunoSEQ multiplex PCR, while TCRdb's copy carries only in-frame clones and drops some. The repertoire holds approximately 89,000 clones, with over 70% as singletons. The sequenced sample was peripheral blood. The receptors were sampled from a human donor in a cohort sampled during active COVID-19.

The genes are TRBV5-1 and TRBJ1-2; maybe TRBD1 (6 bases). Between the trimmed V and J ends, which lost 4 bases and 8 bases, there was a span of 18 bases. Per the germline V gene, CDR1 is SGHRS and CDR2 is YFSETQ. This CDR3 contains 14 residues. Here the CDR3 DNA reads TGCGCCAGCAGCGAACTACAGGGTCAGCGAGGCTACACCTTC. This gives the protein CASSELQGQRGYTF.

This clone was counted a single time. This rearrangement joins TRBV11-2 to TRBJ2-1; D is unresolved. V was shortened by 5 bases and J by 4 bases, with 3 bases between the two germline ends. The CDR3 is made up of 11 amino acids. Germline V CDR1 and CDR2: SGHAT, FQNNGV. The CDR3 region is CASSRYNEQFF. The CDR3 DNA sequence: TGTGCCAGCAGCCGGTACAATGAGCAGTTCTTC.

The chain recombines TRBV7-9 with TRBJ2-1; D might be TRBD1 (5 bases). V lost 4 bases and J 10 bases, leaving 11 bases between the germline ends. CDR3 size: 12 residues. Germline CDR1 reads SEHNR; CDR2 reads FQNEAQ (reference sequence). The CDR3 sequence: CASSSDRTEQFF. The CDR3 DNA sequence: TGTGCCAGCAGCTCCGATCGGACAGAGCAGTTCTTC.

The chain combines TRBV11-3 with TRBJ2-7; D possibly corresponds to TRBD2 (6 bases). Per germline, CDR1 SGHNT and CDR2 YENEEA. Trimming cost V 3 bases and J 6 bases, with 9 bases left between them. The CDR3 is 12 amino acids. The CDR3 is CASSFERVEQYF. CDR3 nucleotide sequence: TGTGCCAGCAGCTTTGAGCGGGTCGAGCAGTACTTC. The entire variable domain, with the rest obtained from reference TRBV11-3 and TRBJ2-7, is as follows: EAGVVQSPRYKIIEKKQPVAFWCNPISGHNTLYWYLQNLGQGPELLIRYENEEAVDDSQLPKDRFSAERLKGVDSTLKIQPAELGDSAVYLCASSFERVEQYFGPGTRLTVT.

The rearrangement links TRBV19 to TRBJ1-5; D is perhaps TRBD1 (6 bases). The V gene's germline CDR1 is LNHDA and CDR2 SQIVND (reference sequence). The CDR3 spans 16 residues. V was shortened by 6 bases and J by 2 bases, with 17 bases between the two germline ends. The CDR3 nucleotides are TGTGCCAGTAGCCCACCCAGGGGCTCGGGCAATCAGCCCCAGCATTTT. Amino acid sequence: CASSPPRGSGNQPQHF.

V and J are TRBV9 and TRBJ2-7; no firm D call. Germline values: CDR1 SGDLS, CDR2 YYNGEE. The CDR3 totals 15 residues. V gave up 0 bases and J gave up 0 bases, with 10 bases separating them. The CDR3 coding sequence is TGTGCCAGCAGCGTAGGCCCAGGCAGCTCCTACGAGCAGTACTTC. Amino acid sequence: CASSVGPGSSYEQYF.

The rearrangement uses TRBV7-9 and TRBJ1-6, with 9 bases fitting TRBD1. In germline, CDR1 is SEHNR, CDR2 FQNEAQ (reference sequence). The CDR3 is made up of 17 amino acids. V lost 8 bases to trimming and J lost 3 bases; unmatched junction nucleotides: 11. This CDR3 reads CASEPGQGFDYNSPLHF. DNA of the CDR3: TGTGCCAGCGAGCCGGGACAGGGATTTGACTATAATTCACCCCTCCACTTT.

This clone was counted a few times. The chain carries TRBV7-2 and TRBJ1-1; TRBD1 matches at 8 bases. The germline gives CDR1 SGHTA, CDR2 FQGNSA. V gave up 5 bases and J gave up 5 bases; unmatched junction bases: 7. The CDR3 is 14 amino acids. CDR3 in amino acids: CASSPQGAGTEAFF. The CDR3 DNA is TGTGCCAGCAGCCCTCAGGGGGCGGGAACTGAAGCTTTCTTT.

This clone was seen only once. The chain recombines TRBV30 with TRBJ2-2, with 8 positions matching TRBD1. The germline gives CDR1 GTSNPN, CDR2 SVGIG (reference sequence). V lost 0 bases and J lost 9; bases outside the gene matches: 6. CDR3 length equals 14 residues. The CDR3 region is CAWSVPTGARELFF. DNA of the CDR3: TGTGCCTGGAGTGTCCCGACAGGGGCGCGGGAGCTGTTTTTT.